This T cell receptor (beta chain) was found in a study of T cell changes during pregnancy in multiple sclerosis. Data came from immunoSEQ multiplex PCR; TCRdb stores just in-frame clones and leaves some out. The sample lists roughly 38,000 clones, around 90% seen once, with approximately 11% in the top ten. Germline V lookup: CDR1 SGHVS, CDR2 FQNEAQ. The V segment lost 3 bases and the J segment 0 bases; nucleotides outside the gene matches: 17. The CDR3 runs to 21 residues. Sequencing was performed on CD8+ T cells from peripheral blood mononuclear cells, taken in the first trimester of pregnancy. The chain is built from TRBV7-8 and TRBJ1-1; 12 bases fit TRBD1. The sequence came from a female donor with multiple sclerosis, enrolled in a pregnancy study. The CDR3 DNA reads TGTGCCAGCAGCTTGCTCCTCCCGGGACAGGGGGCTTTATGGATGAACACTGAAGCTTTCTTT. Amino acids: CASSLLLPGQGALWMNTEAFF.